This T cell receptor (beta chain) comes out of a study of cytomegalovirus exposure and HLA in healthy donors. General study findings and limits: Analyzed later, association rates of TCRs varied across HLA loci, with DRB1 most and HLA-C fewest. Among immune exposure information, only CMV serostatus was available. Reported results showed that the classifier diagnosed cytomegalovirus status with high specificity and sensitivity.

Points on this clone: Its antigen is undetermined.

Vbeta (60) and Jbeta (13) primers were used in the PCR. The protocol was immunoSEQ multiplex PCR, while the TCRdb copy is restricted to in-frame clones and leaves out a portion. The table shows 140,000 or so clones, with under 80% occurring only once. The V gene's germline CDR1 is MNHEY and CDR2 SMNVEV (reference sequence). V lost 8 bases to trimming and J lost 3 bases, with 20 bases between them. This CDR3 is 15 amino acids long. Sequencing was carried out using PBMCs. The chain carries TRBV27 and TRBJ2-7, with D perhaps matching TRBD2 (5 bases). The TCR originated in a man between 18 and 35 years old in good health and CMV-seropositive. In DNA form, the CDR3 reads TGTGCCAGCGTTTCGGTCTCGGGATGGGTCTACGAGCAGTACTTC. Translation gives CASVSVSGWVYEQYF.